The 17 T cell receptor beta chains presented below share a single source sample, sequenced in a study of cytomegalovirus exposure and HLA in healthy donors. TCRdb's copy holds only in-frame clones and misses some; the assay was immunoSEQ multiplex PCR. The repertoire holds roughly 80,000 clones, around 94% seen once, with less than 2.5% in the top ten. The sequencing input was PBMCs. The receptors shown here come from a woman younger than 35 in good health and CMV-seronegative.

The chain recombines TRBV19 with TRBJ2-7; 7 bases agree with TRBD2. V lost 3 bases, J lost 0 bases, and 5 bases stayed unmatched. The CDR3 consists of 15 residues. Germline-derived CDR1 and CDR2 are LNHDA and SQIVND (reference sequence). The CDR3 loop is CASSIVGGVSYEQYF. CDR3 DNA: TGTGCCAGTAGTATCGTGGGGGGGGTCTCCTACGAGCAGTACTTC.

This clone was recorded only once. CDR3 DNA sequence: TGCGCCAGCAGTGATGCCCTCCGGGACAGGGGCCCGAACACTGAAGCTTTCTTT. It encodes CASSDALRDRGPNTEAFF. The rearrangement links TRBV10-2 to TRBJ1-1; 10 bases align to TRBD1. The V gene's germline CDR1 is WSHSY and CDR2 SAAADI. The junction had 11 bases not matched to a gene; V was cut back by 3 bases and J by 1 base. This CDR3 contains 18 residues.

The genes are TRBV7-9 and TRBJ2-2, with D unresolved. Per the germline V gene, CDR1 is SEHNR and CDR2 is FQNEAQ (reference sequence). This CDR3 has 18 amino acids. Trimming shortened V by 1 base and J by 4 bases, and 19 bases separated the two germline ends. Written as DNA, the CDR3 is TGTGCCAGCAGCTTAGTGGGTACAGTGGCTCGGTTCACCGGGGAGCTGTTTTTT. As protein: CASSLVGTVARFTGELFF.

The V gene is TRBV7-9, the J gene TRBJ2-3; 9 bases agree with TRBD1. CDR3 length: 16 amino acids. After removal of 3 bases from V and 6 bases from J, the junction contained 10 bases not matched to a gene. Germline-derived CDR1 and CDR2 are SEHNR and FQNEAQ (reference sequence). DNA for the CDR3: TGTGCCAGCAGCTTTAGCTCCGGGACAGGGCAGGATACGCAGTATTTT. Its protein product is CASSFSSGTGQDTQYF.

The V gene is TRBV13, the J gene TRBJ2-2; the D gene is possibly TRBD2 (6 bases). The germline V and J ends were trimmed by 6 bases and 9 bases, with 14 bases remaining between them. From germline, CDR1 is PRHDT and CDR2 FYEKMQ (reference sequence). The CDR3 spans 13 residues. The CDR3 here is CASRDYEHRELFF. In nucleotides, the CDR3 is TGTGCCAGCAGGGACTACGAACACCGGGAGCTGTTTTTT.

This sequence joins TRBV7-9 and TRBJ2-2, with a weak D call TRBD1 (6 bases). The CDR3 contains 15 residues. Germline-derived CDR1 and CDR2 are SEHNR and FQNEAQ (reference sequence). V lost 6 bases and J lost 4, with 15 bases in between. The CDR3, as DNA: TGTGCCAGCAGACAACTTACAGGGAGCACCGGGGAGCTGTTTTTT. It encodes CASRQLTGSTGELFF.

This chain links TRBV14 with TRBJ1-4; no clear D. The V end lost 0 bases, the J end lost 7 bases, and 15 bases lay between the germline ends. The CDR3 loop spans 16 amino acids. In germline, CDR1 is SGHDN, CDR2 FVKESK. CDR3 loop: CASSQEVRSHPEKLFF. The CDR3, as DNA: TGTGCCAGCAGCCAAGAAGTCCGGAGCCACCCTGAAAAACTGTTTTTT.

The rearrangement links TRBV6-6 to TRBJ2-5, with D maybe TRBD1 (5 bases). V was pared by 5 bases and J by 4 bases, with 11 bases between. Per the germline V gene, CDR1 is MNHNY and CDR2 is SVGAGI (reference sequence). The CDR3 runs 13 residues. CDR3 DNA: TGTGCCAGCAGTCAGGGTTGGGGAGAGACCCAGTACTTC. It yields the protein CASSQGWGETQYF.

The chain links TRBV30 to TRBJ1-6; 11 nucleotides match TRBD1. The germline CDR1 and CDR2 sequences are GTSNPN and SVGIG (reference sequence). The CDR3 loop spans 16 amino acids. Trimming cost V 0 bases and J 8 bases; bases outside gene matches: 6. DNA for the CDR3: TGTGCCTGGAGTGTGGGGGACAGGGGGAGATATTCACCCCTCCACTTT. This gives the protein CAWSVGDRGRYSPLHF.

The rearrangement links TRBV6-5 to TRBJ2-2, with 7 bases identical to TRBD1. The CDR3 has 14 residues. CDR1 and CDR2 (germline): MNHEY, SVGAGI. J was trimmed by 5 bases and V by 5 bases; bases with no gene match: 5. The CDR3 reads CASSRDRRTGELFF. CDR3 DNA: TGTGCCAGCAGTCGGGACAGAAGAACCGGGGAGCTGTTTTTT.

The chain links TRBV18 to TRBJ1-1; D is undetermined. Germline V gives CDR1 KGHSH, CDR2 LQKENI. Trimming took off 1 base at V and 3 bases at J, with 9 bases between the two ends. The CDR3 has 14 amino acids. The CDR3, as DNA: TGTGCCAGCTCACCACTTCCGGCGGACACTGAAGCTTTCTTT. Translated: CASSPLPADTEAFF.

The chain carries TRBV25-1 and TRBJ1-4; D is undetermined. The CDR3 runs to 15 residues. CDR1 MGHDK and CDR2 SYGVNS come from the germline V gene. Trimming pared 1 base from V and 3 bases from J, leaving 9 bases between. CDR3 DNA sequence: TGTGCCAGCAGTGAATCGGGGTGGGCTAATGAAAAACTGTTTTTT. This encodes CASSESGWANEKLFF.

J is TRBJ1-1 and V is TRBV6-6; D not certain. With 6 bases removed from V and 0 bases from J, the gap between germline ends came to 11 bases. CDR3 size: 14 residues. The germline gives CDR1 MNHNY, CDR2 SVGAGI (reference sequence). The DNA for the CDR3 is TGTGCCAGCAGGCTACAGACTATGAACACTGAAGCTTTCTTT. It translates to CASRLQTMNTEAFF.

The CDR3 coding sequence is TGTGCCAGCAGCTCCCAAGGACAGGGGGGATTGGAGTTCTTC. Protein product: CASSSQGQGGLEFF. The genes are TRBV7-8 and TRBJ2-1; 10 bases are shared with TRBD1. The CDR3 loop spans 14 amino acids. The germline gives CDR1 SGHVS, CDR2 FQNEAQ. V trimming: 4 bases; J trimming: 14 bases; junction bases outside the gene matches: 11.

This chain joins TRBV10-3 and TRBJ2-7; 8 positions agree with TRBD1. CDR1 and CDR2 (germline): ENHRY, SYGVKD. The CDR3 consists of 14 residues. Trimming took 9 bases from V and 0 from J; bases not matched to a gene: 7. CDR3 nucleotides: TGTGCCATTAAGACAGGGGTGAACTCCTACGAGCAGTACTTC. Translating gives CAIKTGVNSYEQYF.

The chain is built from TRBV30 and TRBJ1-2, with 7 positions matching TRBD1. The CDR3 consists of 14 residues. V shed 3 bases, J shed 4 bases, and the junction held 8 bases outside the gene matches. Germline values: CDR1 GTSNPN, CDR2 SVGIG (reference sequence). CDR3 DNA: TGTGCCTGGAGCGCCACAGGGGCCCTCTATGGCTACACCTTC. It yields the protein CAWSATGALYGYTF.

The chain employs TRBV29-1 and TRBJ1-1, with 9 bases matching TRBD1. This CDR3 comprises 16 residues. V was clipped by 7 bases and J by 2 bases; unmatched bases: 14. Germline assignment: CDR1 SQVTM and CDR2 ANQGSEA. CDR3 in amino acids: CSALQGQGYINTEAFF. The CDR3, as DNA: TGCAGCGCCCTGCAGGGACAGGGATATATTAACACTGAAGCTTTCTTT.